The entry that follows covers one TCR beta chain sequence. TCRdb keeps only in-frame clones here, not all; method: immunoSEQ multiplex PCR. This table holds nearly 2 million clones, about 94% found once. The CDR3 is made up of 14 amino acids. The V end lost 2 bases, the J end lost 0 bases, and 7 bases lay between the germline ends. Germline loops: CDR1 MGHRA, CDR2 YSYEKL. This entry comes from a study of shared clonotypes between healthy human individuals. For the study at large: Each donor's CD4 naive and CD4 memory cells filled three plates apiece, CD8 naive two, and CD8 memory one.

CD45RO-negative CD8 cells positively selected for CCR7 made up the naive population, which excluded terminally differentiated effector memory CD45RA+ cells. This rearrangement joins TRBV4-1 to TRBJ1-1, with unresolved D. The source material was naive CD8+ T cells sorted from blood. This receptor was identified in a young man in good health. This chain's CDR3 is CASSQFSVNTEAFF. The CDR3 DNA reads TGCGCCAGCAGCCAATTTTCGGTGAACACTGAAGCTTTCTTT.